This record covers a single TCR beta chain. Distinct nucleotide sequences in the sample also encode this CDR3. The data derive from a study of T cell changes during pregnancy in multiple sclerosis. Sequencing used immunoSEQ multiplex PCR; TCRdb keeps in-frame clones, though not all of them. The table includes roughly 34,000 clones, roughly 90% detected once. The receptor was isolated from a female donor with multiple sclerosis, enrolled in a pregnancy study. Sequences were derived from CD8+ T cells from peripheral blood mononuclear cells, sampled in the third trimester of pregnancy.

CDR3 residues: CASSPGTSGYEQYF. The CDR3 DNA sequence: TGTGCCAGCAGCCCCGGGACTAGCGGTTACGAGCAGTACTTC. The J gene is TRBJ2-7, the V gene TRBV5-4; TRBD2 aligns across 11 bases. The CDR3 covers 14 residues. CDR1 and CDR2 (germline): SGHNT, YYREEE (reference sequence). Trimming cost V 4 bases and J 4 bases; bases outside gene matches: 4.